This TCR beta chain originates from a study of blood T cell repertoires in COVID-19. Study information: Collection of acute and convalescent COVID-19 samples took place in the United States, Italy and Spain. T cells, B-cell-depleted T cells, or PBMCs provided the cDNA or gDNA that served as material.

How the authors handled the data: From reference gene primer amplification, estimates of nucleated cell counts were derived. Measured with immunoSEQ multiplex PCR; TCRdb has only the in-frame clones, and not every one. V, J and clone size are those of that table, while D and trimming were read from the DNA. The table lists over 350,000 clones, 75% to 90% of them singletons. The CDR3 is 14 residues long. Germline values: CDR1 SGHTA, CDR2 FQGNSA. Trimming removed 2 bases from V and 4 bases from J, with 12 bases in between. The material sequenced was peripheral blood. This chain joins TRBV7-2 and TRBJ2-7; TRBD2 is a possible D gene (6 bases). This clonotype originated in a woman aged 25-40 years with active or convalescent COVID-19. The CDR3 DNA reads TGTGCCAGCAGCTTATCCGGCGGGAATTACGAGCAGTACTTC. It encodes CASSLSGGNYEQYF.